These T cell receptor beta chains were read from a single sample in a study of shared clonotypes between healthy human individuals. Using immunoSEQ multiplex PCR, the repertoire was profiled, and TCRdb retains in-frame clones only, with some absent. Among about 2 million clones listed, roughly 96% were seen once. The specimen was naive CD4+ T cells sorted from blood. The receptor source for this set is a man between 18 and 29 years old in good health. Each CDR3 is given with its conserved first and last residue. Fields, in order: D gene, clone size, V gene, J gene, CDR3 length, CDR3 protein, CDR3 DNA. A D gene is named only where the DNA matches it firmly. Expanded clones get a size class; other rows say once, few or many, or leave the size out.

d_call: TRBD1
clone_size: NA
v_call: TRBV6-1
j_call: TRBJ2-7
cdr3_length: 15
cdr3_aa: CASREPGQGTHEQYF
cdr3_nt: TGTGCCAGCAGGGAGCCGGGACAGGGGACGCACGAGCAGTACTTC

d_call: TRBD1
clone_size: NA
v_call: TRBV30
j_call: TRBJ2-7
cdr3_length: 15
cdr3_aa: CAWSVGGTGGYEQYF
cdr3_nt: TGTGCCTGGAGTGTAGGGGGGACAGGGGGCTACGAGCAGTACTTC

d_call: NA
clone_size: NA
v_call: TRBV18
j_call: TRBJ1-3
cdr3_length: 14
cdr3_aa: CASSPPRVGNTIYF
cdr3_nt: TGTGCCAGCTCACCACCGAGAGTAGGAAACACCATATATTTT

d_call: TRBD2
clone_size: NA
v_call: TRBV5-1
j_call: TRBJ2-7
cdr3_length: 14
cdr3_aa: CASSLAGGKYEQYF
cdr3_nt: TGCGCCAGCAGCTTGGCCGGGGGGAAGTACGAGCAATACTTC

d_call: NA
clone_size: NA
v_call: TRBV9
j_call: TRBJ2-6
cdr3_length: 16
cdr3_aa: CASSVAGANGANVLTF
cdr3_nt: TGTGCCAGCAGCGTAGCTGGAGCTAATGGGGCCAACGTCCTGACTTTC

d_call: TRBD1
clone_size: NA
v_call: TRBV4-3
j_call: TRBJ1-4
cdr3_length: 15
cdr3_aa: CASSQARGGFEKLFF
cdr3_nt: TGCGCCAGCAGCCAAGCTCGAGGGGGCTTTGAAAAACTGTTTTTT

d_call: NA
clone_size: NA
v_call: TRBV25-1
j_call: TRBJ1-2
cdr3_length: 16
cdr3_aa: CASTGPGSGGRYGYTF
cdr3_nt: TGTGCCAGCACCGGCCCCGGCTCCGGGGGACGGTATGGCTACACCTTC

d_call: NA
clone_size: NA
v_call: TRBV5-5
j_call: TRBJ1-2
cdr3_length: 16
cdr3_aa: CASSLAFGGTNYGYTF
cdr3_nt: TGTGCCAGCAGCTTGGCCTTTGGGGGTACCAACTATGGCTACACCTTC

d_call: NA
clone_size: NA
v_call: TRBV5-1
j_call: TRBJ1-3
cdr3_length: 16
cdr3_aa: CASSSPGGGSGNTIYF
cdr3_nt: TGCGCCAGCAGCTCCCCTGGGGGGGGATCTGGAAACACCATATATTTT

d_call: TRBD1
clone_size: NA
v_call: TRBV5-1
j_call: TRBJ1-2
cdr3_length: 13
cdr3_aa: CASSTGTANGYTF
cdr3_nt: TGCGCCAGCAGCACTGGGACAGCTAATGGCTACACCTTC

d_call: NA
clone_size: NA
v_call: TRBV21-1
j_call: TRBJ1-1
cdr3_length: 13
cdr3_aa: CASSKGGNTEAFF
cdr3_nt: TGTGCCAGCAGCAAGGGGGGGAACACTGAAGCTTTCTTT

d_call: NA
clone_size: once
v_call: TRBV7-9
j_call: TRBJ2-3
cdr3_length: 16
cdr3_aa: CASSLGRQVSTDTQYF
cdr3_nt: TGTGCCAGCAGCTTGGGGAGACAGGTTAGCACAGATACGCAGTATTTT

d_call: NA
clone_size: once
v_call: TRBV5-4
j_call: TRBJ1-4
cdr3_length: 14
cdr3_aa: CASSRDYTNEKLFF
cdr3_nt: TGTGCCAGCAGCCGTGACTACACTAATGAAAAACTGTTTTTT

d_call: TRBD1
clone_size: NA
v_call: TRBV18
j_call: TRBJ1-2
cdr3_length: 16
cdr3_aa: CASSPTTPGQNYGYTF
cdr3_nt: TGTGCCAGCTCACCAACTACCCCGGGACAGAACTATGGCTACACCTTC

d_call: NA
clone_size: NA
v_call: TRBV7-8
j_call: TRBJ2-5
cdr3_length: 13
cdr3_aa: CASSPNKGETQYF
cdr3_nt: TGTGCCAGCAGCCCCAACAAGGGAGAGACCCAGTACTTC

d_call: TRBD1
clone_size: NA
v_call: TRBV6-1
j_call: TRBJ1-6
cdr3_length: 17
cdr3_aa: CASSDVGTGKGRSPLHF
cdr3_nt: TGTGCCAGCAGTGACGTCGGGACAGGGAAAGGGAGGTCACCCCTCCACTTT

d_call: TRBD1
clone_size: NA
v_call: TRBV6-4
j_call: TRBJ2-7
cdr3_length: 18
cdr3_aa: CASSDSRTGGVRTYEQYF
cdr3_nt: TGTGCCAGCAGTGACTCTCGGACAGGGGGCGTTCGGACCTACGAGCAGTACTTC

d_call: TRBD2
clone_size: NA
v_call: TRBV5-1
j_call: TRBJ2-4
cdr3_length: 15
cdr3_aa: CASSLGLAGENIQYF
cdr3_nt: TGCGCCAGCAGCTTGGGACTAGCGGGGGAAAACATTCAGTACTTC

d_call: NA
clone_size: NA
v_call: TRBV5-4
j_call: TRBJ2-7
cdr3_length: 17
cdr3_aa: CASSPGGASVLSYEQYF
cdr3_nt: TGTGCCAGCAGCCCCGGCGGGGCTAGCGTACTCTCCTACGAGCAGTACTTC

d_call: TRBD1
clone_size: NA
v_call: TRBV6-1
j_call: TRBJ2-7
cdr3_length: 18
cdr3_aa: CASSEIGGLRDRVYEQYF
cdr3_nt: TGTGCCAGCAGTGAAATCGGGGGACTCCGGGACAGGGTCTACGAGCAGTACTTC